What follows are 2 T cell receptor beta chains derived from one specimen sequenced in a study of response to subunit inactivated influenza vaccine. TCRdb called the RT-PCR reads again in MiXCR, with one record for every CDR3 protein. The data show about 700,000 distinct CDR3 sequences, with around 15% seen just once and 7.5% to 8% held by the top ten. Sequences were derived from PBMCs from blood, sampled around 14 days before vaccination. The receptor source for this set is a man in his fifties or sixties who received an inactivated influenza vaccine.

The chain couples TRBV4-2 to TRBJ2-1; D is perhaps TRBD1 or TRBD2 (5 bases each). The germline CDR1 and CDR2 sequences are LGHNA and YNFKEQ. Between the trimmed V and J ends, which lost 3 bases and 5 bases, there was a span of 11 bases. The CDR3 runs to 14 residues. The CDR3 sequence: CASSQGDSDNEQFF. DNA for the CDR3: TGTGCCAGCAGCCAGGGGGATTCGGACAATGAGCAGTTCTTC.

The chain joins TRBV20-1 to TRBJ2-5; a weak D match, TRBD2 (6 bases). The CDR3 consists of 16 residues. Germline V gene data show CDR1 as DFQATT and CDR2 as SNEGSKA (reference sequence). Trimming removed 5 bases from V and 2 bases from J, with 21 bases in between. The CDR3 DNA follows: TGCAGTGCTCACCTCCGCGCAGGGAGGAATCAAGAGACCCAGTACTTC. Translation gives CSAHLRAGRNQETQYF.